The 11 T cell receptor beta chains below all came from one sample that was sequenced in a study of identical twins. TCRdb independently ran MiXCR on the 5' RACE reads; one entry per CDR3 protein. The table lists roughly 1,500,000 distinct CDR3 sequences, about 31% of them singletons. Specimen: cord blood. These receptors all stem from a newborn girl in good health.

The chain carries TRBV6-5 and TRBJ2-6; 9 bases are shared with TRBD2. This CDR3 region has 16 residues. After removal of 2 bases from V and 4 bases from J, the junction contained 3 bases not matched to a gene. The germline V gene has CDR1 MNHEY and CDR2 SVGAGI. As DNA, the CDR3 is TGTGCCAGCAGTTACGGGACTAGCTCCGGGGCCAACGTCCTGACTTTC. Amino acids: CASSYGTSSGANVLTF.

This clonotype turned up a few times. This chain connects TRBV6-5 to TRBJ1-2; 8 nucleotides line up with TRBD1. The CDR3 loop spans 19 amino acids. Trimming at V came to 2 bases and at J to 4 bases, leaving 18 bases not matched to a gene. Germline CDR1 reads MNHEY; CDR2 reads SVGAGI. CDR3 sequence: CASSYEGYRGKRFFYGYTF. CDR3 nucleotides: TGTGCCAGCAGTTACGAGGGATACAGGGGGAAACGCTTTTTCTATGGCTACACCTTC.

The chain couples TRBV20-1 to TRBJ2-2; 7 bases fit TRBD2. Per the germline V gene, CDR1 is DFQATT and CDR2 is SNEGSKA (reference sequence). CDR3 length: 18 amino acids. With V trimmed by 3 bases and J by 4 bases, 17 bases remained unmatched. The CDR3 is CSASKPGLAARGTGELFF. CDR3 in DNA: TGCAGTGCTAGTAAACCCGGGCTAGCGGCGCGTGGCACCGGGGAGCTGTTTTTT.

Only a few counts were recorded for this clonotype. The chain uses TRBV10-3 and TRBJ2-7; 13 positions agree with TRBD2. CDR1 and CDR2 (germline): ENHRY, SYGVKD. The junction had 6 bases not matched to a gene; V was cut back by 2 bases and J by 2 bases. This CDR3 comprises 17 residues. The CDR3 is CAISETQTSGGAYEQYF. CDR3 sequence (DNA): TGTGCCATCAGTGAGACCCAAACTAGCGGGGGGGCCTACGAGCAGTACTTC.

This clonotype was picked up a small number of times. V and J are TRBV7-9 and TRBJ2-7; TRBD1 agrees at 10 bases. The CDR3 length is 14 residues. Germline CDR1 and CDR2: SEHNR and FQNEAQ (reference sequence). Germline trimming cut 5 bases from V and 5 bases from J; bases unmatched to any gene: 6. CDR3 amino acids: CASSLRGQGNEQYF. CDR3 nucleotides: TGTGCCAGCAGCCTCCGGGGACAGGGGAACGAGCAGTACTTC.

This clonotype was found a few times. The rearrangement links TRBV21-1 to TRBJ2-3. TRBV21-1 constitutes a pseudogene. CDR3 length: 15 amino acids. The DNA for the CDR3 is TGTGCCAGCAGCAAAGCGAGTGGGGGCGCAGATACGCAGTATTTT. It encodes CASSKASGGADTQYF.

This clonotype appeared a few times. The V call is TRBV7-9, the J call TRBJ2-1; TRBD2 agrees at 12 bases. Germline values: CDR1 SEHNR, CDR2 FQNEAQ (reference sequence). The V segment lost 1 base and the J segment 1 base; nucleotides outside the gene matches: 8. The CDR3 runs to 19 residues. CDR3: CASSLGTWTSGDSYNEQFF. DNA for the CDR3: TGTGCCAGCAGCTTAGGAACCTGGACTAGCGGGGATTCCTACAATGAGCAGTTCTTC.

The chain links TRBV25-1 to TRBJ2-7; 9 nucleotides line up with TRBD1. This CDR3 is built from 15 residues. The germline CDR1 and CDR2 sequences are MGHDK and SYGVNS. V shed 3 bases and J 3 bases; nucleotides not matched to a gene: 6. The CDR3 protein is CASSDEETGGYEQYF. Written as DNA, the CDR3 is TGTGCCAGCAGTGATGAGGAGACAGGGGGCTACGAGCAGTACTTC.

This chain links TRBV24-1 with TRBJ2-7; 8 positions agree with TRBD1. CDR3 length: 15 amino acids. CDR1 and CDR2 (germline): KGHDR, SFDVKD. Trimming at V came to 4 bases and at J to 0 bases, leaving 4 bases not matched to a gene. This CDR3 is CATSEGQAFSYEQYF. CDR3 nucleotide sequence: TGTGCCACCAGTGAGGGACAGGCGTTCTCCTACGAGCAGTACTTC.

This clonotype has only a few counts. V gene TRBV6-4 combines with J gene TRBJ1-1; D remains ambiguous. V was clipped by 4 bases and J by 2 bases, with 11 bases between them. Germline V lookup: CDR1 MRHNA, CDR2 SNTAGT. This CDR3 region has 14 residues. The CDR3 nucleotides are TGTGCCAGCAGTGCCTCACGGACCAACACTGAAGCTTTCTTT. Its translation: CASSASRTNTEAFF.

Only a few counts were recorded for this clonotype. The V call is TRBV6-1, the J call TRBJ1-2; TRBD1 is a possible D gene (5 bases). CDR3 length equals 12 residues. The germline V gene encodes CDR1 MNHNS and CDR2 SASEGT. Trimming removed 3 bases at V and 7 bases at J, with 9 bases between. The CDR3 is CASSEGVSGYTF. The CDR3 DNA reads TGTGCCAGCAGTGAGGGGGTTAGTGGCTACACCTTC.